This T cell receptor (beta chain) was recovered during a study of blood T cells in healthy people across ages. General observations from the study: TCR beta diversity per million T cells fell roughly linearly with age. Naive CD4+ cells and diversity were both higher in long-lived donors than in aged donors.

With regard to this clonotype: What it recognizes is unknown.

CDR1 is MDHEN and CDR2 is SYDVKM in the germline V gene. The CDR3 sequence is 12 residues long. Unmatched junction bases numbered 4, after V lost 10 bases and J lost 3 bases. Together with a sample-barcoded 5' primer, a J-beta primer mix was included in a second PCR lasting roughly 6 to 12 cycles. Unique molecular identifiers of 12 random nucleotides labeled each cDNA. In TCRdb, the 5' RACE reads were re-called with MiXCR into one record per CDR3 protein. This sample has 2 million or so distinct CDR3 sequences; about 49% occur once, and the top ten carry less than 2.5%. The specimen was blood. The chain joins TRBV28 to TRBJ2-5; 8 bases are a match to TRBD1. This TCR derives from a woman aged 40-49 years in good health. CDR3 sequence: CATDRGKETQYF. DNA of the CDR3: TGTGCCACAGACAGGGGTAAAGAGACCCAGTACTTC.